Reported below is one T cell receptor (beta chain). Germline V lookup: CDR1 SGHAT, CDR2 FQDESV (reference sequence). The CDR3 has 13 amino acids. V lost 2 bases and J 7 bases, leaving 11 bases between the germline ends. This sample was included in a study of shared clonotypes between healthy human individuals. Turning to the study itself: Used for every donor were three CD4 naive, three CD4 memory, two CD8 naive and one CD8 memory plate.

Those who donated were healthy HIV-negative adults, with no recent acute infections or vaccinations reported. Produced via immunoSEQ multiplex PCR; TCRdb's table is partial and in-frame only. This table holds 2 million to 2.5 million clones, 85% to 95% found once. The TCR originated in a man in his late teens or twenties in good health. Some clones in this sample may be carry-over from other donors' samples. The chain recombines TRBV11-1 with TRBJ1-1; D remains unclear. What was sequenced was naive CD4+ T cells from PBMCs. Subset in this sample: CD45RA+ positively selected. The CDR3 nucleotides are TGTGCCAGCAGCTTATTTTCTCTGGGTGAAGCTTTCTTT. This gives the protein CASSLFSLGEAFF.